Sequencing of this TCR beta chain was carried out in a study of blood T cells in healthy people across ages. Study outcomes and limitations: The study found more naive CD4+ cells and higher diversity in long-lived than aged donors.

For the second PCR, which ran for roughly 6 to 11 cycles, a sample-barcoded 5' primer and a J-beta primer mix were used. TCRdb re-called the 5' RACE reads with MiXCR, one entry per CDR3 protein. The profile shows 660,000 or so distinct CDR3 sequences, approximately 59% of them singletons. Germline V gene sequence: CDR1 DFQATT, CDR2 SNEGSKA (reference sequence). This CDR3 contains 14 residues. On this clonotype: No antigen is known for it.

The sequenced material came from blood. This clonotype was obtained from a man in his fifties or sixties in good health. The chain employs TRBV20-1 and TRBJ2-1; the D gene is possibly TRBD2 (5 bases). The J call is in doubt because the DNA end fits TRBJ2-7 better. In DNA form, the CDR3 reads TGCAGTGCTACAAGGGAGAGCCCCTACAATGAGCAGTACTTC. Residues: CSATRESPYNEQYF.